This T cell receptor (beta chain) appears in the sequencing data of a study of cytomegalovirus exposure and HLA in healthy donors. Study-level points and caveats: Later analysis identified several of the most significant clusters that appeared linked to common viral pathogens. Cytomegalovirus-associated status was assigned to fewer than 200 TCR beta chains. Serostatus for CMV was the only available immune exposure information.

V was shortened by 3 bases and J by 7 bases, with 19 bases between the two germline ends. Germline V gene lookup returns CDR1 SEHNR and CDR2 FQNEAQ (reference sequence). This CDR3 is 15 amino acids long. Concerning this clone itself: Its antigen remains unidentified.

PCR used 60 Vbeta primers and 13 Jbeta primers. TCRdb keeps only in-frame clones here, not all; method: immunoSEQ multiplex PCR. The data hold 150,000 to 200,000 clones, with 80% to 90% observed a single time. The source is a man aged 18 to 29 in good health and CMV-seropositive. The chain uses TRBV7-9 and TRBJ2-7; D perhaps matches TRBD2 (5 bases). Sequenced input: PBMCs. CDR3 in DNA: TGTGCCAGCAGCTTTATTCAAGGCAGCTTAGCGGAGCAGTACTTC. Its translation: CASSFIQGSLAEQYF.